Listed here are 29 T cell receptor beta chains from one sample, sequenced in a study of blood T cell repertoires in COVID-19 (dated by TCRdb to the early 2020s). Libraries came from the immunoSEQ multiplex PCR assay. The immuneACCESS repertoire file appears here via TCRdb, limited to in-frame rearrangements. These files lack a portion of the clones; in checked studies, under half of the deficit traces to unresolved V genes, and the cause of the others is not known. The sample profile shows some 180,000 clones; around 85% of them were found once. The biggest ten clones account for around 8.9% of the sample. Sequencing was carried out using peripheral blood. These receptors originate from a woman older than 75 with COVID-19, enrolled during active disease.

This chain links TRBV7-9 with TRBJ2-1; 7 nucleotides line up with TRBD2. V trimming: 6 bases; J trimming: 10 bases; junction bases outside the gene matches: 15. There are 15 residues in the CDR3. Per the germline V gene, CDR1 is SEHNR and CDR2 is FQNEAQ (reference sequence). The CDR3 is CASRPLGEGRGEQFF. CDR3 DNA sequence: TGTGCCAGCAGGCCTTTGGGGGAGGGCCGAGGAGAGCAGTTCTTC.

The chain couples TRBV4-1 to TRBJ2-5, with 9 nucleotides matching TRBD2. V lost 6 bases and J lost 5; bases outside the gene matches: 10. Germline assignment: CDR1 MGHRA and CDR2 YSYEKL. The CDR3 extends over 15 amino acids. CDR3 residues: CASSVLGGRGETQYF. DNA of the CDR3: TGCGCCAGCAGTGTTTTGGGCGGGAGGGGGGAGACCCAGTACTTC.

V usage is TRBV4-1 and J usage is TRBJ1-2; 9 positions agree with TRBD1. This CDR3 is built from 15 residues. Trimming took 9 bases from V and 3 from J; bases not matched to a gene: 11. From germline, CDR1 is MGHRA and CDR2 YSYEKL. The CDR3 region is CASSGDRASHYGYTF. CDR3 DNA sequence: TGCGCCAGTTCCGGGGACAGGGCCTCCCACTATGGCTACACCTTC.

The rearrangement joins TRBV11-2 to TRBJ1-4, with a tentative D call TRBD1 (6 bases). Trimming pared 4 bases from V and 7 bases from J, leaving 19 bases between. The germline V gene encodes CDR1 SGHAT and CDR2 FQNNGV. The CDR3 loop spans 16 amino acids. The CDR3 DNA is TGTGCCAGCAGCTACCCTAGCGGGGGGGCGGGTGAAAAACTGTTTTTT. It yields the protein CASSYPSGGAGEKLFF.

The chain joins TRBV5-1 to TRBJ2-3; possible D gene TRBD1, 6 bases. The CDR3 runs 15 residues. Deletions cut 1 base from V and 2 bases from J, with 11 bases between. Germline-derived CDR1 and CDR2 are SGHRS and YFSETQ. CDR3 sequence: CASSLWQGNTDTQYF. In DNA form, the CDR3 reads TGCGCCAGCAGCTTGTGGCAGGGGAACACAGATACGCAGTATTTT.

J is TRBJ1-1 and V is TRBV3-1 (or the pseudogene TRBV3-2); D may be TRBD1 (5 bases). Looked up from germline, CDR1 is LGHDT and CDR2 is YNNKEL (reference sequence). The CDR3 runs to 16 residues. Between the trimmed V and J ends, which lost 1 base and 1 base, there was a span of 13 bases. CDR3 amino acids: CASSQGTLLRNTEAFF. The CDR3 bases are TGTGCCAGCAGCCAAGGGACACTACTTAGGAACACTGAAGCTTTCTTT.

The genes are TRBV19 and TRBJ1-1, with D hard to call. V dropped 3 bases and J dropped 1 base, with 15 bases sitting between them. The CDR3 loop spans 16 amino acids. The germline V gene has CDR1 LNHDA and CDR2 SQIVND (reference sequence). The DNA for the CDR3 is TGTGCCAGTAGTATCTACGGAAGGCAGGAGAACACTGAAGCTTTCTTT. Its translation is CASSIYGRQENTEAFF.

J is TRBJ2-5 and V is TRBV11-1; 10 nucleotides align to TRBD2. This CDR3 is built from 14 residues. V dropped 5 bases and J dropped 4; count of bases not matched to a gene: 4. In germline, CDR1 is SGHAT, CDR2 FQDESV (reference sequence). This CDR3 is CASSESSGGETQYF. In DNA form, the CDR3 reads TGTGCCAGCAGCGAATCTAGCGGGGGAGAGACCCAGTACTTC.

This clone was detected only once. V and J are TRBV6-2 or TRBV6-3 and TRBJ1-1; the D gene is possibly TRBD1 (6 bases). The CDR3 has 15 residues. Germline CDR1 is MNHEY and CDR2 is SVGEGT. V lost 2 bases to trimming and J lost 0 bases, with 10 bases between them. The CDR3 loop is CASSYRGIMNTEAFF. The CDR3 region has the DNA TGTGCCAGCAGTTACAGGGGGATCATGAACACTGAAGCTTTCTTT.

Comments on this clone: The junction differs from germline at one of its ends, possibly a read error. This chain joins TRBV5-4 and TRBJ1-1; D is undetermined. Germline lookup yields CDR1 SGHNT and CDR2 YYREEE (reference sequence). CDR3 length: 12 amino acids. The CDR3 sequence is CASSLDGLRDIF. The DNA for the CDR3 is TGTGCCAGCAGCTTGGACGGGCTGAGGGATATCTTT.

This chain joins TRBV2 and TRBJ2-5; 12 nucleotides agree with TRBD2. The CDR3 has 17 residues. The V gene end was trimmed by 10 bases and the J gene end by 6 bases; junction bases not matched to a gene: 18. Germline CDR1 and CDR2: SNHLY and FYNNEI. CDR3 sequence (DNA): TGTGCCAACAGCCAGCAGGCCCTAGCGGGGGGGGAAAAGACCCAGTACTTC. Translation gives CANSQQALAGGEKTQYF.

Turning to this clone: Other DNA sequences from this sample encode an identical CDR3 as well. This chain uses TRBV20-1 with TRBJ1-1; no clear D. There are 11 residues in the CDR3. The V and J ends lost 5 bases and 2 bases respectively, with 6 bases between them. Germline loops: CDR1 DFQATT, CDR2 SNEGSKA (reference sequence). CDR3 protein: CSAGSNTEAFF. The CDR3 nucleotides read TGCAGTGCTGGGAGTAACACTGAAGCTTTCTTT.

This sequence joins TRBV6-6 and TRBJ2-7; D uncertain. V was cut by 2 bases and J by 3 bases, with 5 bases left in between. Germline values: CDR1 MNHNY, CDR2 SVGAGI (reference sequence). The CDR3 has 12 residues. CDR3 amino acids: CASSYPGYEQYF. In DNA, the CDR3 is TGTGCCAGCAGTTACCCCGGCTACGAGCAGTACTTC.

This chain links TRBV4-1 with TRBJ1-2; D gene unclear. From germline, CDR1 is MGHRA and CDR2 YSYEKL. V shed 0 bases and J shed 4 bases, with 9 bases lying between them. This CDR3 comprises 14 residues. CDR3 nucleotides: TGCGCCAGCAGCCAAGAAACACAGCCCTATGGCTACACCTTC. Encoded protein: CASSQETQPYGYTF.

CDR3 coding DNA: TGTGCCAGCAGTTCTCTGACAGATTCACCCCTCCACTTT. This translates into CASSSLTDSPLHF. V gene TRBV6-5 combines with J gene TRBJ1-6; a possible D gene is TRBD1 (5 bases). Germline V lookup: CDR1 MNHEY, CDR2 SVGAGI. The CDR3 length is 13 residues. The germline V and J ends were trimmed by 4 bases and 8 bases, with 9 bases remaining between them.

This rearrangement joins TRBV11-2 to TRBJ2-5; 12 bases agree with TRBD2. The CDR3 covers 17 residues. Germline V CDR1 and CDR2: SGHAT, FQNNGV. The V gene end was trimmed by 0 bases and the J gene end by 7 bases; junction bases not matched to a gene: 9. The CDR3 sequence is CASSLDRTSGRRGTQYF. The CDR3 region has the DNA TGTGCCAGCAGCTTAGATCGCACTAGCGGGAGGCGCGGGACCCAGTACTTC.

CDR3 region: CASKGIAYEQYF. As DNA, the CDR3 is TGTGCCAGCAAGGGGATAGCCTACGAGCAGTACTTC. The chain has TRBV2 and TRBJ2-7, with D possibly TRBD1 on 5 matching bases. V dropped 7 bases and J dropped 2 bases, with 9 bases sitting between them. Germline CDR1 reads SNHLY; CDR2 reads FYNNEI. The CDR3 covers 12 residues. Using reference TRBV2 and TRBJ2-7 for the parts outside the CDR3, the full variable domain is EPEVTQTPSHQVTQMGQEVILRCVPISNHLYFYWYRQILGQKVEFLVSFYNNEISEKSEIFDDQFSVERPDGSNFTLKIRSTKLEDSAMYFCASKGIAYEQYFGPGTRLTVT.

This rearrangement joins TRBV2 to TRBJ1-1; D is possibly TRBD1 (6 bases). The ends were cut back, 4 bases at V and 0 bases at J, with 12 bases in the middle. The length of the CDR3 is 15 residues. Germline CDR1 SNHLY, CDR2 FYNNEI. In nucleotides, the CDR3 is TGTGCCAGCAGTGGACAGGCCCAAATGAACACTGAAGCTTTCTTT. Its translation: CASSGQAQMNTEAFF.

The rearrangement uses TRBV3-1 (or the pseudogene TRBV3-2) and TRBJ2-7; TRBD1 is a possible D gene (6 bases). Germline V gene data show CDR1 as LGHDT and CDR2 as YNNKEL (reference sequence). The CDR3 is 17 residues long. The V end lost 0 bases, the J end lost 0 bases, and 15 bases lay between the germline ends. CDR3 DNA sequence: TGTGCCAGCAGCCAAGATCAGTGGTGGGGGCTCTCCTACGAGCAGTACTTC. This translates into CASSQDQWWGLSYEQYF.

This chain links TRBV27 with TRBJ1-5, with TRBD1 as a possible D gene (6 bases). The V end lost 5 bases, the J end lost 6 bases, and 14 bases lay between the germline ends. This CDR3 comprises 14 residues. The V gene's germline CDR1 is MNHEY and CDR2 SMNVEV (reference sequence). CDR3 loop: CASSPGTSPQPQHF. CDR3 bases: TGTGCCAGCAGTCCCGGGACATCCCCTCAGCCCCAGCATTTT.

The rearrangement links TRBV12-3 or TRBV12-4 to TRBJ2-1, with unresolved D. Trimming left V 1 base short and J 10 bases short, with 8 bases between. This CDR3 region has 12 residues. The CDR3 is CASSLGPTEQFF. CDR3 in DNA: TGTGCCAGCAGTTTAGGGCCCACCGAGCAGTTCTTC.

The chain recombines TRBV3-1 (or the pseudogene TRBV3-2) with TRBJ1-1; the D is unclear. This CDR3 region has 13 residues. Trimming removed 6 bases at V and 1 base at J, with 9 bases between. CDR1 is LGHDT and CDR2 is YNNKEL in the germline V gene (reference sequence). DNA for the CDR3: TGTGCCAGCAGTCGACTGGGGAACACTGAAGCTTTCTTT. It translates to CASSRLGNTEAFF.

The V call is TRBV27, the J call TRBJ2-1, with 14 bases lining up with TRBD2. The germline V gene encodes CDR1 MNHEY and CDR2 SMNVEV (reference sequence). Germline trimming cut 3 bases from V and 7 bases from J; bases unmatched to any gene: 2. The CDR3 is made up of 15 amino acids. The CDR3 is CASSFRTSGRNEQFF. CDR3 DNA: TGTGCCAGCAGTTTTCGGACTAGCGGGAGGAATGAGCAGTTCTTC.

The chain uses TRBV18 and TRBJ1-5; 8 bases are a match to TRBD1. V shed 3 bases, J shed 5 bases, and the junction held 9 bases outside the gene matches. This CDR3 has 16 amino acids. Germline CDR1 is KGHSH and CDR2 is LQKENI. CDR3 nucleotides: TGTGCCAGCTCACCGGGGACAGGCGCCCGTGATCAGCCCCAGCATTTT. This encodes CASSPGTGARDQPQHF.

The rearrangement joins TRBV5-1 to TRBJ2-1, with TRBD2 as a possible D gene (5 bases). CDR1 SGHRS and CDR2 YFSETQ come from the germline V gene. This CDR3 has 13 amino acids. V lost 4 bases and J lost 4, with 9 bases in between. CDR3 amino acids: CASSPDLYNEQFF. As DNA, the CDR3 is TGCGCCAGCAGCCCGGACTTGTACAATGAGCAGTTCTTC.

The chain carries TRBV15 and TRBJ1-5, with D tentatively TRBD1 (5 bases). V lost 3 bases, J lost 2 bases, and 8 bases lay in between. The CDR3 loop spans 14 amino acids. Looked up from germline, CDR1 is LNHNV and CDR2 is YYDKDF (reference sequence). The DNA for the CDR3 is TGTGCCACCAGCAGTGGACACGGCAATCAGCCCCAGCATTTT. It specifies CATSSGHGNQPQHF.

The chain has TRBV18 and TRBJ2-7; D unresolved. CDR1 and CDR2 from the germline V gene are KGHSH and LQKENI. The CDR3 is 12 amino acids. V gave up 2 bases and J gave up 4 bases, with 6 bases separating them. The CDR3, as DNA: TGTGCCAGCTCACCATATGTGTACGAGCAGTACTTC. Translating gives CASSPYVYEQYF.

The count of this clone is one. V usage is TRBV12-3 or TRBV12-4 and J usage is TRBJ1-1, with D hard to call. The CDR3 runs to 11 residues. The germline V and J ends were trimmed by 8 bases and 7 bases, with 11 bases remaining between them. CDR3 sequence reads: CASSPYSEAFF. CDR3 nucleotide sequence: TGTGCCAGCTCGCCCTACAGTGAAGCTTTCTTT.

The chain links TRBV10-2 to TRBJ1-5; D unclear. The length of the CDR3 is 16 residues. Trimming left V 6 bases short and J 3 bases short, with 18 bases between. CDR1 WSHSY and CDR2 SAAADI come from the germline V gene. The CDR3 reads CASSASLGVDNQPQHF. Here the CDR3 DNA reads TGCGCCAGCAGCGCCTCGTTGGGCGTTGACAATCAGCCCCAGCATTTT.